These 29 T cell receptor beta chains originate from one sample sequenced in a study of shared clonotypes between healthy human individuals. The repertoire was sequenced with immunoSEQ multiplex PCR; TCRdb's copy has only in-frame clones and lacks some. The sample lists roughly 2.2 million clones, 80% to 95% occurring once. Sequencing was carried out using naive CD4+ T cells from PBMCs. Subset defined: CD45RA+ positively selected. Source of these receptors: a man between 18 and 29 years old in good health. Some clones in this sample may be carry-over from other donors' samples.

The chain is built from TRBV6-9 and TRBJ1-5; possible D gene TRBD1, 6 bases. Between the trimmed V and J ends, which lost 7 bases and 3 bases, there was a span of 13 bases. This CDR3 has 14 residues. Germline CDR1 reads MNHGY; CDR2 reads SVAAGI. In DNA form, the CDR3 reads TGTGCCAGCAACGTAACAGGGATCAATCAGCCCCAGCATTTT. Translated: CASNVTGINQPQHF.

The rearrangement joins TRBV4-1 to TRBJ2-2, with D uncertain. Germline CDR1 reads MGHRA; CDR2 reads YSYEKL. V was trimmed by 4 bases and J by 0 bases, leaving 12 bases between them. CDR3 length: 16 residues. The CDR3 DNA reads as TGCGCCAGCAGCCCCAAGGCCCCCACGAACACCGGGGAGCTGTTTTTT. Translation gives CASSPKAPTNTGELFF.

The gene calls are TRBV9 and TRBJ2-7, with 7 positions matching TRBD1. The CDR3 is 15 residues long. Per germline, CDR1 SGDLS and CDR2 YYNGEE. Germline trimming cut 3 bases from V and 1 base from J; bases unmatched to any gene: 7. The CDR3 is CASSAPQGWSYEQYF. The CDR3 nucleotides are TGTGCCAGCAGCGCGCCACAGGGGTGGTCCTACGAGCAGTACTTC.

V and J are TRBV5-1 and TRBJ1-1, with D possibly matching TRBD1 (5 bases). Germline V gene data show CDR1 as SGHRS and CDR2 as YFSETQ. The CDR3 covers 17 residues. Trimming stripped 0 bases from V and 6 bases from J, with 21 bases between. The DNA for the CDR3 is TGCGCCAGCAGCTTGGGTGGGGCAGTTATGATGAGGGCTGAAGCTTTCTTT. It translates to CASSLGGAVMMRAEAFF.

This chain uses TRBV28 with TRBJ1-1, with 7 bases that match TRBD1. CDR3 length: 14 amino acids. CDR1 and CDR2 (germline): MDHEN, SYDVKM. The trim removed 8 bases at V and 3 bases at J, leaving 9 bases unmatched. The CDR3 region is CASLDRVVDTEAFF. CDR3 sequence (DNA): TGTGCCAGCCTCGACAGGGTTGTGGACACTGAAGCTTTCTTT.

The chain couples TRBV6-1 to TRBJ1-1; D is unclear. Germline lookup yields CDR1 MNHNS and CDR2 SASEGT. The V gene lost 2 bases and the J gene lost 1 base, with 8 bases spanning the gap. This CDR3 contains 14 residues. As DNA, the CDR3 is TGTGCCAGCAGTGAAAGGATGGGGAACACTGAAGCTTTCTTT. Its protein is CASSERMGNTEAFF.

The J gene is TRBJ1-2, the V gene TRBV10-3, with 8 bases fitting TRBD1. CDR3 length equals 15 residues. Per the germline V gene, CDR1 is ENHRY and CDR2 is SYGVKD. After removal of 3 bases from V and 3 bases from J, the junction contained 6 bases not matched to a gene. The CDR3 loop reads CAISDADRGDYGYTF. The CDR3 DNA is TGTGCCATCAGTGATGCCGACAGGGGTGACTATGGCTACACCTTC.

In DNA, the CDR3 is TGTGCCAGCAGTTTGGGTAGCGGAAGCTCCTACGAGCAGTACTTC. Amino acids: CASSLGSGSSYEQYF. J is TRBJ2-7 and V is TRBV27; perhaps TRBD2 as D (6 bases). Per the germline V gene, CDR1 is MNHEY and CDR2 is SMNVEV (reference sequence). The CDR3 loop spans 15 amino acids. Deletions cut 3 bases from V and 0 bases from J, with 12 bases between.

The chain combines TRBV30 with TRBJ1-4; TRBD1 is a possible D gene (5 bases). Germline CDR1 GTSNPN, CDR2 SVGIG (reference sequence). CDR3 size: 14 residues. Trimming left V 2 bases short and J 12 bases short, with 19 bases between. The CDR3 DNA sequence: TGTGCCTGGAGTAAGGAGGGGCCCGTTCGACAACTGTTTTTT. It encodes CAWSKEGPVRQLFF.

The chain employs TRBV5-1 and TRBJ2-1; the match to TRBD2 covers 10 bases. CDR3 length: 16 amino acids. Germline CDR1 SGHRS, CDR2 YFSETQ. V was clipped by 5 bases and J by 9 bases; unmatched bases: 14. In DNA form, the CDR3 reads TGCGCCAGCAGTAGCGCGGGAGCGGGAGGGTCCGGTGAGCAGTTCTTC. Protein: CASSSAGAGGSGEQFF. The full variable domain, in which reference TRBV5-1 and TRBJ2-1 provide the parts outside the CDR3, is KAGVTQTPRYLIKTRGQQVTLSCSPISGHRSVSWYQQTPGQGLQFLFEYFSETQRNKGNFPGRFSGRQFSNSRSEMNVSTLELGDSALYLCASSSAGAGGSGEQFFGPGTRLTVL.

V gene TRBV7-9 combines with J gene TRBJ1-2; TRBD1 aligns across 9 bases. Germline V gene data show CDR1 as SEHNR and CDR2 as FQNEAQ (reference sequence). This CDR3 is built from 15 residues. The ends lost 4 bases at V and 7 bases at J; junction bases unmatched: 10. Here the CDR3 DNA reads TGTGCCAGCAGCTCCATCGACAGGGGGATAGGTGGCTACACCTTC. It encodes CASSSIDRGIGGYTF. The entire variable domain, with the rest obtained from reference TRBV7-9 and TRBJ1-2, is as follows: DTGVSQNPRHKITKRGQNVTFRCDPISEHNRLYWYRQTLGQGPEFLTYFQNEAQLEKSRLLSDRFSAERPKGSFSTLEIQRTEQGDSAMYLCASSSIDRGIGGYTFGSGTRLTVV.

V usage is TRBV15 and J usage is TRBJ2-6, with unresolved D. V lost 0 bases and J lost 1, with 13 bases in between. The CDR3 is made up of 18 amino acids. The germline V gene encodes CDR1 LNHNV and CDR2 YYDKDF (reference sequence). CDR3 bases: TGTGCCACCAGCAGAGAGGTCGCAGGCCAATCTGGGGCCAACGTCCTGACTTTC. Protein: CATSREVAGQSGANVLTF.

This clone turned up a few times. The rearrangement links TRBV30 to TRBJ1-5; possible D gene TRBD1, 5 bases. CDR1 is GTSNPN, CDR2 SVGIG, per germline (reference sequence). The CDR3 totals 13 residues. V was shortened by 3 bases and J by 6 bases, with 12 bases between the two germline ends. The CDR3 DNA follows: TGTGCCTGGAGCATTGGGACGGGTCAGCCCCAGCATTTT. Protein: CAWSIGTGQPQHF.

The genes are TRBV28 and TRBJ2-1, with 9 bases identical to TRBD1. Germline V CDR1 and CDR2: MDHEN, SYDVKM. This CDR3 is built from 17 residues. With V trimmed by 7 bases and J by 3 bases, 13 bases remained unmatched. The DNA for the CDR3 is TGTGCCAGCATCACCCCCAGGGGGACAGGGAACTACAATGAGCAGTTCTTC. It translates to CASITPRGTGNYNEQFF. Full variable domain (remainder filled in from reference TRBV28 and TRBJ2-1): DVKVTQSSRYLVKRTGEKVFLECVQDMDHENMFWYRQDPGLGLRLIYFSYDVKMKEKGDIPEGYSVSREKKERFSLILESASTNQTSMYLCASITPRGTGNYNEQFFGPGTRLTVL.

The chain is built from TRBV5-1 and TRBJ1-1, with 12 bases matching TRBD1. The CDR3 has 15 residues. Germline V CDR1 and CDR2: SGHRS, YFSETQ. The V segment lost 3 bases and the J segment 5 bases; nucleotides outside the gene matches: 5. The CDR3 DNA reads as TGCGCCAGCAGCTGGGGGACAGGGGGCAATACTGAAGCTTTCTTT. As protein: CASSWGTGGNTEAFF.

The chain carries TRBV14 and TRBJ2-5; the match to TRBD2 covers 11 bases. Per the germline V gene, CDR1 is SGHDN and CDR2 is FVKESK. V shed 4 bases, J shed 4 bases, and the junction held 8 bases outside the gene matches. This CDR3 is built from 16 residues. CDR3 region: CASSLRLAGKRETQYF. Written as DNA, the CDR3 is TGTGCCAGCAGCCTCAGACTAGCGGGAAAAAGAGAGACCCAGTACTTC.

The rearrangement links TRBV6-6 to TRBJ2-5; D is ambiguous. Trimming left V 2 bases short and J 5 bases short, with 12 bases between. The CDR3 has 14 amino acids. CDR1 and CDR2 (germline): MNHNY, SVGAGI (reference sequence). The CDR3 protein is CASSYRALGETQYF. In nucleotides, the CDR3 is TGTGCCAGCAGTTACCGGGCTTTGGGGGAGACCCAGTACTTC.

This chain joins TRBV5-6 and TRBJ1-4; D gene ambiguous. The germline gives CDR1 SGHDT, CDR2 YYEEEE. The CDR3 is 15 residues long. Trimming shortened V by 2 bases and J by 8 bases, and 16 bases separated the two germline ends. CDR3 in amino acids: CASSFGRPATEKLFF. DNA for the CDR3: TGTGCCAGCAGCTTTGGCAGGCCCGCTACGGAAAAACTGTTTTTT.

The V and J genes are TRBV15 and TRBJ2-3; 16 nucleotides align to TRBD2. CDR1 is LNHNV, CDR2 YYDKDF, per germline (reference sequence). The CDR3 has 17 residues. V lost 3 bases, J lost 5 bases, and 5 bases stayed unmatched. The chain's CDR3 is CATSSGTSGRGGDTQYF. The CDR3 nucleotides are TGTGCCACCAGCAGCGGGACTAGCGGGAGGGGGGGAGATACGCAGTATTTT.

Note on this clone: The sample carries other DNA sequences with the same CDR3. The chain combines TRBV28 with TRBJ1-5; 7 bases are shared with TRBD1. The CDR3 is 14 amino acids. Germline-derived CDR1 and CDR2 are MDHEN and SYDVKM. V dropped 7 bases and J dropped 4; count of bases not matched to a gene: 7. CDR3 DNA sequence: TGTGCCAGCACCCGGGACAGTCTTAATCAGCCCCAGCATTTT. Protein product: CASTRDSLNQPQHF.

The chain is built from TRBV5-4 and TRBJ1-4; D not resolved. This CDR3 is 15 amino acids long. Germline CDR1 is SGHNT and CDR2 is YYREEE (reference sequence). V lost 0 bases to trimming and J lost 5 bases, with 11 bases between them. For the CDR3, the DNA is TGTGCCAGCAGCTTGGCCGGGCAGCTAAATGAAAAACTGTTTTTT. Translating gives CASSLAGQLNEKLFF.

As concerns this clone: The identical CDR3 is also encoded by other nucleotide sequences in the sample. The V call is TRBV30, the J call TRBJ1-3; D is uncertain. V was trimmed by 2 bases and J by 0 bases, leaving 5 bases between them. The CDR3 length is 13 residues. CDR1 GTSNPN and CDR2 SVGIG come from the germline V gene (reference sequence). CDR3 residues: CAWSLSSGNTIYF. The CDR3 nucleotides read TGTGCCTGGAGTTTGAGCTCTGGAAACACCATATATTTT.

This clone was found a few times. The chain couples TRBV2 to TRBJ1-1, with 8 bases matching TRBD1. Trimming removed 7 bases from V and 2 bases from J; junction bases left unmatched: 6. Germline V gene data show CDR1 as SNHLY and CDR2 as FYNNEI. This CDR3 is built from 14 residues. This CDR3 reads CASTMDRDNTEAFF. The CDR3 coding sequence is TGTGCCAGCACTATGGACAGGGATAACACTGAAGCTTTCTTT.

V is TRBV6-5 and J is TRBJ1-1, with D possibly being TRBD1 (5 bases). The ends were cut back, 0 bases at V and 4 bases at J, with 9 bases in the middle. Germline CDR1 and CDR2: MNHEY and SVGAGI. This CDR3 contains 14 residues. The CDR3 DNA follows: TGTGCCAGCAGTTACTCCGGGGGATCCACTGAAGCTTTCTTT. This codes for CASSYSGGSTEAFF.

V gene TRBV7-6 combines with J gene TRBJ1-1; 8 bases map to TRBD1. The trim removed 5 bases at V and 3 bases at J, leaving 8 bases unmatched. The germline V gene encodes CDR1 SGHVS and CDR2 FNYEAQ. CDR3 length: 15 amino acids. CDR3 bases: TGTGCCAGCAGCGGAGGAGGACAGGGAGACACTGAAGCTTTCTTT. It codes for CASSGGGQGDTEAFF.

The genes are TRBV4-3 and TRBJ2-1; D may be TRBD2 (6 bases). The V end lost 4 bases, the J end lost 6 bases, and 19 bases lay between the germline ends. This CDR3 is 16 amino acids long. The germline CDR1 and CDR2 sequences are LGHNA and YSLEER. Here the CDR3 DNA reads TGCGCCAGCAGCCGAGAAGTTATAGCGGTCGTCAATGAGCAGTTCTTC. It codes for CASSREVIAVVNEQFF.

DNA of the CDR3: TGTGCCAGCAGCTTAGTAGGGGTTCTGCTGAACACTGAAGCTTTCTTT. Protein product: CASSLVGVLLNTEAFF. V is TRBV13 and J is TRBJ1-1, with a tentative D call TRBD1 (5 bases). Germline CDR1 PRHDT, CDR2 FYEKMQ (reference sequence). The CDR3 length is 16 residues. V lost 1 base, J lost 0 bases, and 12 bases lay in between. Drawing the rest from reference TRBV13 and TRBJ1-1, the complete variable domain is AAGVIQSPRHLIKEKRETATLKCYPIPRHDTVYWYQQGPGQDPQFLISFYEKMQSDKGSIPDRFSAQQFSDYHSELNMSSLELGDSALYFCASSLVGVLLNTEAFFGQGTRLTVV.

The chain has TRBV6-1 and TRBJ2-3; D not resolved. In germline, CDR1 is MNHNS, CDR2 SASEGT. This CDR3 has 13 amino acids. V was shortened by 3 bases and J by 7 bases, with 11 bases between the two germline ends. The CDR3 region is CASSEERSYTQYF. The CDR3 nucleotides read TGTGCCAGCAGTGAGGAACGGAGTTATACGCAGTATTTT.

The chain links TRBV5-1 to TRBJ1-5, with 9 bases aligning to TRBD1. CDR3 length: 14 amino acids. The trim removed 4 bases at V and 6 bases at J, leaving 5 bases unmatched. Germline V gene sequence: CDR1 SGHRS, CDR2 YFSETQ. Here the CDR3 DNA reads TGCGCCAGCAGCGAAGGGACAGGGAGTCAGCCCCAGCATTTT. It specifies CASSEGTGSQPQHF.